This entry lists 3 T cell receptor beta chains sequenced from one sample in a study of stem cell transplantation in POMP-related autoinflammatory disease. The repertoire was sequenced with immunoSEQ multiplex PCR; TCRdb's copy has only in-frame clones and lacks some. The data contain 1,300 or so clones, 65% to 85% of them seen just once; the ten biggest clones take up over 4%. Specimen: CD4+ follicular helper T cells (Tfh) from PBMCs, collected before stem cell transplantation. These receptors were obtained from a human donor with POMP-related autoinflammation and immune dysregulation (PRAID).

The J gene is TRBJ2-3, the V gene TRBV5-1; D uncertain. The V and J ends lost 4 bases and 0 bases respectively, with 9 bases between them. The CDR3 is 14 amino acids. CDR1 SGHRS and CDR2 YFSETQ come from the germline V gene. The CDR3 DNA is TGCGCCAGCAGCCAGCCTGAGAGCACAGATACGCAGTATTTT. Encoded protein: CASSQPESTDTQYF.

The genes are TRBV7-3 and TRBJ1-1; no definite D call. V was pared by 1 base and J by 1 base, with 7 bases between. The V gene's germline CDR1 is SGHTA and CDR2 FQGTGA. The CDR3 has 14 residues. Here the CDR3 reads CASSLSTANTEAFF. CDR3 bases: TGTGCCAGCAGCTTAAGCACAGCGAACACTGAAGCTTTCTTT. Variable domain in full (rest from reference TRBV7-3 and TRBJ1-1): GAGVSQTPSNKVTEKGKYVELRCDPISGHTALYWYRQSLGQGPEFLIYFQGTGAADDSGLPNDRFFAVRPEGSVSTLKIQRTERGDSAVYLCASSLSTANTEAFFGQGTRLTVV.

J is TRBJ2-7 and V is TRBV5-1; 8 bases agree with TRBD1. The CDR3 length is 16 residues. The junction had 7 bases not matched to a gene; V was cut back by 0 bases and J by 2 bases. CDR1 is SGHRS and CDR2 is YFSETQ in the germline V gene. As DNA, the CDR3 is TGCGCCAGCAGCTTGGAGGCAGGGGGCTATACCTACGAGCAGTACTTC. This codes for CASSLEAGGYTYEQYF.